The TCR beta chain described here comes from a study of blood T cell repertoires in COVID-19. Measured with immunoSEQ multiplex PCR; TCRdb has only the in-frame clones, and not every one. The table lists under 300,000 clones, approximately 86% of them singletons, with approximately 4.9% in the top ten. V shed 0 bases and J 8 bases; nucleotides not matched to a gene: 4. Germline V gives CDR1 SGHRS, CDR2 YFSETQ. The CDR3 contains 15 residues. This sequence originates from an elderly woman with active or convalescent COVID-19. The sample consisted of peripheral blood. This rearrangement joins TRBV5-1 to TRBJ1-4, with 10 bases identical to TRBD1. CDR3 protein: CASSLAGTGEEKLFF. The CDR3 nucleotides are TGCGCCAGCAGCTTGGCCGGGACAGGGGAAGAAAAACTGTTTTTT. The full variable domain, with the rest looked up from reference TRBV5-1 and TRBJ1-4, is KAGVTQTPRYLIKTRGQQVTLSCSPISGHRSVSWYQQTPGQGLQFLFEYFSETQRNKGNFPGRFSGRQFSNSRSEMNVSTLELGDSALYLCASSLAGTGEEKLFFGSGTQLSVL.